The clone carrying this TCR beta chain was picked up one time. The data derive from a study of blood T cell repertoires in COVID-19. Across the whole study: The study drew acute and convalescent COVID-19 samples from the United States, Italy and Spain. Sources were T cells, B-cell-depleted T cells, or PBMCs; the material itself was cDNA or gDNA.

CDR1 MNHEY and CDR2 SMNVEV come from the germline V gene (reference sequence). The CDR3 contains 14 residues. The ends were cut back, 5 bases at V and 1 base at J, with 10 bases in the middle. Authors' data handling: Reference gene primers were amplified, and this amplification served to estimate nucleated cell counts. The assay was immunoSEQ multiplex PCR, and TCRdb's table has in-frame clones only and misses some. Clone size and V and J calls were adopted from that table, with D and trimming inferred from the DNA. Altogether 250,000 to 300,000 clones are present, about 89% being singletons, with the ten largest covering roughly 1.6%.

The specimen was peripheral blood. The V gene is TRBV27, the J gene TRBJ2-3, with D perhaps matching TRBD1 (6 bases). The sequence was collected from a woman in her thirties or forties who had recovered from COVID-19. CDR3 sequence (DNA): TGTGCCAGCAGTACAGGGTTAGGCACAGATACGCAGTATTTT. Translation: CASSTGLGTDTQYF.